The 19 T cell receptor beta chains presented below share a single source sample, sequenced in a study of shared clonotypes between healthy human individuals. The table came from immunoSEQ multiplex PCR; TCRdb's copy has only in-frame clones and leaves some out. The sample lists fewer than 550,000 clones, roughly 85% occurring once. The specimen sequenced was PBMCs. All receptors come from a woman aged 40 to 49 in good health. Some clones in this sample may be carry-over from other donors' samples.

V and J are TRBV7-2 and TRBJ1-5; D not resolved. The CDR3 loop spans 16 amino acids. Germline loops: CDR1 SGHTA, CDR2 FQGNSA. With 1 base removed from V and 4 bases from J, the gap between germline ends came to 14 bases. CDR3 DNA sequence: TGTGCCAGCAGCTTAGAAGCCAGCACTGGGAATCAGCCCCAGCATTTT. Its protein is CASSLEASTGNQPQHF.

This clone turned up a few times. The rearrangement uses TRBV6-5 and TRBJ1-2, with D perhaps matching TRBD1 (6 bases). The CDR3 covers 14 residues. The germline gives CDR1 MNHEY, CDR2 SVGAGI. V lost 6 bases, J lost 5 bases, and 16 bases lay in between. CDR3 sequence (DNA): TGTGCCAGCAGCCTCCGGGGGGGCTCATATGGCTACACCTTC. Protein product: CASSLRGGSYGYTF.

Of note for this clone: Other DNA sequences in this specimen translate into the identical CDR3. V and J are TRBV5-1 and TRBJ1-1; a possible D gene is TRBD1 (5 bases). V was trimmed by 1 base and J by 0 bases, leaving 7 bases between them. The germline V gene encodes CDR1 SGHRS and CDR2 YFSETQ. CDR3 length: 14 residues. CDR3 in DNA: TGCGCCAGCAGCTTGCTAGGGGTGAACACTGAAGCTTTCTTT. It is translated as CASSLLGVNTEAFF.

This chain connects TRBV30 to TRBJ2-3, with D possibly matching TRBD2 (5 bases). This CDR3 is 15 amino acids long. The V gene lost 5 bases and the J gene lost 0 bases, with 15 bases spanning the gap. The germline V gene encodes CDR1 GTSNPN and CDR2 SVGIG (reference sequence). The CDR3 loop reads CAWGDLAQSTDTQYF. The CDR3, as DNA: TGTGCCTGGGGGGATCTAGCTCAGAGCACAGATACGCAGTATTTT. The full variable domain, its missing parts supplied by reference TRBV30 and TRBJ2-3, is SQTIHQWPATLVQPVGSPLSLECTVEGTSNPNLYWYRQAAGRGLQLLFYSVGIGQISSEVPQNLSASRPQDRQFILSSKKLLLSDSGFYLCAWGDLAQSTDTQYFGPGTRLTVL.

The chain has TRBV18 and TRBJ2-1; D perhaps matches TRBD1 (5 bases). Germline V gene data show CDR1 as KGHSH and CDR2 as LQKENI. V was shortened by 0 bases and J by 6 bases, with 12 bases between the two germline ends. The CDR3 is made up of 15 amino acids. The CDR3 spells CASSPPGQVRNEQFF. CDR3 sequence (DNA): TGTGCCAGCTCACCACCGGGGCAGGTTCGCAATGAGCAGTTCTTC.

About this clone: A read error may produce the germline difference seen at one junction end. The genes are TRBV6-5 and TRBJ2-5; 9 bases agree with TRBD1. Gene TRBJ2-7 matches the end of the DNA better, so the J call may be wrong. CDR1 and CDR2 from the germline V gene are MNHEY and SVGAGI. The CDR3 totals 15 residues. The CDR3 loop is CASSYSGTGWDEQYF. In nucleotides, the CDR3 is TGTGCCAGCAGCTACTCTGGGACAGGGTGGGACGAGCAGTACTTC.

The chain combines TRBV19 with TRBJ1-5; D gene uncertain. V dropped 1 base and J dropped 6 bases, with 4 bases sitting between them. This CDR3 comprises 12 residues. CDR1 and CDR2 (germline): LNHDA, SQIVND (reference sequence). The CDR3, as DNA: TGTGCCAGTAGTATAGTGGGTCAGCCCCAGCATTTT. Encoded protein: CASSIVGQPQHF.

The chain joins TRBV6-1 to TRBJ2-3; a possible D gene is TRBD2 (5 bases). The CDR3 is 14 amino acids. Trimming left V 8 bases short and J 1 base short, with 13 bases between. CDR1 and CDR2 (germline): MNHNS, SASEGT. The CDR3 sequence is CASLVARRTDTQYF. The DNA of the CDR3 is TGTGCCAGCTTGGTAGCGCGACGCACAGATACGCAGTATTTT.

V and J are TRBV18 and TRBJ1-5, with unresolved D. This CDR3 contains 14 residues. The germline gives CDR1 KGHSH, CDR2 LQKENI. The V gene lost 3 bases and the J gene lost 2 bases, with 8 bases spanning the gap. Written as DNA, the CDR3 is TGTGCCAGCTCACCGATCGGGGGCAATCAGCCCCAGCATTTT. Encoded protein: CASSPIGGNQPQHF.

The chain links TRBV7-2 to TRBJ2-2, with 10 bases identical to TRBD2. This CDR3 region has 16 residues. V gave up 5 bases and J gave up 1 base; unmatched junction bases: 4. Germline CDR1 SGHTA, CDR2 FQGNSA. The CDR3 loop is CASSLRTSGNTGELFF. The CDR3 nucleotides are TGTGCCAGCAGCCTCCGGACTAGCGGGAACACCGGGGAGCTGTTTTTT.

This clone has only a few counts. This chain links TRBV29-1 with TRBJ1-1; D call uncertain. Germline V gene sequence: CDR1 SQVTM, CDR2 ANQGSEA. Trimming shortened V by 7 bases and J by 1 base, and 16 bases separated the two germline ends. CDR3 size: 14 residues. CDR3 loop: CSAIGHKSNTEAFF. The CDR3 DNA sequence: TGCAGCGCCATTGGTCACAAATCGAACACTGAAGCTTTCTTT.

The genes are TRBV7-8 and TRBJ2-5; a possible D gene is TRBD2 (6 bases). Trimming removed 4 bases at V and 7 bases at J, with 19 bases between. Germline V gives CDR1 SGHVS, CDR2 FQNEAQ. CDR3 length: 15 amino acids. The CDR3 loop reads CASSSETEGIGTQYF. The CDR3 DNA is TGTGCCAGCAGCTCCGAGACGGAGGGGATCGGGACCCAGTACTTC.

The genes are TRBV7-8 and TRBJ2-5; 12 bases are a match to TRBD1. Germline assignment: CDR1 SGHVS and CDR2 FQNEAQ. Trimming removed 6 bases from V and 5 bases from J; junction bases left unmatched: 10. CDR3 size: 16 residues. The CDR3, as DNA: TGTGCCAGCAGTTCGCGACGGGACAGGGGGCGTGAGACCCAGTACTTC. Translating it yields CASSSRRDRGRETQYF.

The chain employs TRBV2 and TRBJ2-5, with 9 bases that match TRBD1. Trimming at V came to 6 bases and at J to 2 bases, leaving 10 bases not matched to a gene. Germline loops: CDR1 SNHLY, CDR2 FYNNEI. The CDR3 runs 16 residues. Here the CDR3 reads CASRGQGNRRQETQYF. The DNA for the CDR3 is TGTGCCAGCAGAGGACAGGGGAACCGAAGGCAAGAGACCCAGTACTTC.

Here the CDR3 reads CASRLAGGPNEQFF. In nucleotides, the CDR3 is TGCGCCAGCAGACTAGCGGGAGGGCCAAATGAGCAGTTCTTC. The chain links TRBV10-2 to TRBJ2-1; 13 bases map to TRBD2. Germline CDR1 WSHSY, CDR2 SAAADI. The CDR3 contains 14 residues. Losses at the gene ends were 6 bases for V and 7 bases for J; bases not matched to a gene: 3.

The V gene is TRBV5-1, the J gene TRBJ2-5; TRBD1 matches at 8 bases. CDR3 length: 14 amino acids. Per the germline V gene, CDR1 is SGHRS and CDR2 is YFSETQ. J was trimmed by 5 bases and V by 4 bases; bases with no gene match: 7. CDR3 nucleotides: TGCGCCAGCAGCCAAGGACAGGGTGAGGAGACCCAGTACTTC. This encodes CASSQGQGEETQYF.

The CDR3 spells CASSLRWTGVSDTQYF. CDR3 DNA sequence: TGTGCCAGCAGCCTCCGGTGGACAGGGGTTTCAGATACGCAGTATTTT. The V gene is TRBV5-4, the J gene TRBJ2-3; 9 bases agree with TRBD1. The junction had 10 bases not matched to a gene; V was cut back by 4 bases and J by 4 bases. The CDR3 loop spans 16 amino acids. Germline values: CDR1 SGHNT, CDR2 YYREEE (reference sequence).

This chain links TRBV6-5 with TRBJ2-5; no clear D gene. V was shortened by 8 bases and J by 0 bases, with 7 bases between the two germline ends. CDR3 size: 12 residues. The V gene's germline CDR1 is MNHEY and CDR2 SVGAGI. CDR3 region: CASGNYQETQYF. Written as DNA, the CDR3 is TGTGCCAGCGGAAATTACCAAGAGACCCAGTACTTC.

The chain employs TRBV18 and TRBJ2-7; D may correspond to TRBD1 or TRBD2 (6 bases each). There are 15 residues in the CDR3. Germline values: CDR1 KGHSH, CDR2 LQKENI. Trimming took off 3 bases at V and 1 base at J, with 13 bases between the two ends. The DNA of the CDR3 is TGTGCCAGCTCACCTGGGGGGACATTGTCCTACGAGCAGTACTTC. The encoded protein is CASSPGGTLSYEQYF.